Shown below are 16 T cell receptor beta chains from a single sample sequenced in a study of blood T cell repertoires in COVID-19 (TCRdb year 2020). The protocol used for the library was the immunoSEQ multiplex PCR assay. The immuneACCESS repertoire file appears here via TCRdb, limited to in-frame rearrangements. These files lack a portion of the clones; in checked studies, under half of the deficit traces to unresolved V genes, and the cause of the others is not known. For this sample the table gives about 82,000 clones, of which roughly three quarters were detected only once. Together, the top ten hold roughly a third of the sample. The sequenced material came from peripheral blood. The receptors derive from a man aged 55 to 70 with COVID-19, enrolled during active disease.

J is TRBJ1-1 and V is TRBV19; D ambiguous. Germline CDR1 and CDR2: LNHDA and SQIVND (reference sequence). CDR3 length: 15 amino acids. The V end was cut by 6 bases, the J end by 1 base, with 15 bases between. The CDR3 region is CASSLFGGSNTEAFF. The DNA of the CDR3 is TGTGCCAGTAGCCTCTTTGGAGGGTCGAACACTGAAGCTTTCTTT.

The chain joins TRBV6-5 to TRBJ2-3; TRBD2 matches at 7 bases. Trimming took 6 bases from V and 4 from J; bases not matched to a gene: 10. Germline V gene lookup returns CDR1 MNHEY and CDR2 SVGAGI. The CDR3 length is 15 residues. CDR3 DNA sequence: TGTGCCAGCAGGAGGGACTACGGGAGGCCAGATACGCAGTATTTT. Protein product: CASRRDYGRPDTQYF.

This sequence joins TRBV7-6 and TRBJ2-3; 10 bases match TRBD1. The V and J ends lost 5 bases and 3 bases, in that order; junction bases with no gene match: 8. There are 16 residues in the CDR3. In germline, CDR1 is SGHVS, CDR2 FNYEAQ. The CDR3 region is CASSPGQGRRTDTQYF. CDR3 DNA sequence: TGTGCCAGCAGCCCGGGACAGGGGAGGAGGACAGATACGCAGTATTTT.

The V gene is TRBV4-3, the J gene TRBJ2-2; no firm D call. The CDR3 runs 14 residues. Germline CDR1 reads LGHNA; CDR2 reads YSLEER. Trimming pared 0 bases from V and 7 bases from J, leaving 9 bases between. CDR3 residues: CASSQDQLNGELFF. Here the CDR3 DNA reads TGCGCCAGCAGCCAAGATCAACTAAACGGGGAGCTGTTTTTT.

V is TRBV5-4 and J is TRBJ2-7, with 7 bases identical to TRBD1. The trim removed 4 bases at V and 0 bases at J, leaving 4 bases unmatched. This CDR3 spans 14 amino acids. From germline, CDR1 is SGHNT and CDR2 YYREEE (reference sequence). The CDR3 DNA is TGTGCCAGCAGCCGGGACAGCAACTCCTACGAGCAGTACTTC. Protein: CASSRDSNSYEQYF. The full variable domain, in which reference TRBV5-4 and TRBJ2-7 provide the parts outside the CDR3, is ETGVTQSPTHLIKTRGQQVTLRCSSQSGHNTVSWYQQALGQGPQFIFQYYREEENGRGNFPPRFSGLQFPNYSSELNVNALELDDSALYLCASSRDSNSYEQYFGPGTRLTVT.

V is TRBV4-2 and J is TRBJ2-1; 9 bases are shared with TRBD2. This CDR3 comprises 15 residues. Germline CDR1 and CDR2: LGHNA and YNFKEQ. With 4 bases clipped from V and 4 bases from J, the junction kept 5 bases outside the gene matches. The CDR3 nucleotides read TGTGCCAGCAGCCTACCTAGCGGGGATTACAATGAGCAGTTCTTC. This translates into CASSLPSGDYNEQFF.

CDR3 in DNA: TGTGCCAGCAGCTCAAACAGGGGTGAAGCTTTCTTT. It is translated as CASSSNRGEAFF. This chain joins TRBV6-6 and TRBJ1-1; 7 positions agree with TRBD1. The CDR3 sequence is 12 residues long. V gave up 6 bases and J gave up 7 bases; unmatched junction bases: 5. Germline CDR1 MNHNY, CDR2 SVGAGI (reference sequence).

This chain uses TRBV29-1 with TRBJ2-3, with D maybe TRBD2 (6 bases). The CDR3 is 15 residues long. The ends were cut back, 0 bases at V and 1 base at J, with 11 bases in the middle. The germline CDR1 and CDR2 sequences are SQVTM and ANQGSEA. The CDR3 nucleotides are TGCAGCGTTGAAGATCCCTTAGCGGGCACAGATACGCAGTATTTT. As protein: CSVEDPLAGTDTQYF.

This clone has a handful of counts. The CDR3 loop reads CASSRTGRISYNEQFF. The CDR3 DNA reads as TGTGCCAGCAGCAGGACAGGGAGGATTTCCTACAATGAGCAGTTCTTC. This chain connects TRBV5-6 to TRBJ2-1; 8 positions agree with TRBD1. Per germline, CDR1 SGHDT and CDR2 YYEEEE. With 4 bases clipped from V and 1 base from J, the junction kept 7 bases outside the gene matches. The CDR3 covers 16 residues.

The chain carries TRBV27 and TRBJ2-1; TRBD1 agrees at 9 bases. Germline V gene data show CDR1 as MNHEY and CDR2 as SMNVEV (reference sequence). J was trimmed by 6 bases and V by 3 bases; bases with no gene match: 3. The CDR3 has 14 residues. CDR3 loop: CASSLRDRANEQFF. The CDR3 DNA reads as TGTGCCAGCAGTTTGCGGGACAGGGCCAATGAGCAGTTCTTC.

This clone was detected only a few times. The chain employs TRBV7-9 and TRBJ2-5, with 11 bases that match TRBD2. Germline CDR1 and CDR2: SEHNR and FQNEAQ (reference sequence). V shed 5 bases, J shed 2 bases, and the junction held 13 bases outside the gene matches. This CDR3 spans 18 amino acids. This CDR3 reads CASSVTSGGPKIQETQYF. CDR3 nucleotide sequence: TGTGCCAGCAGCGTTACTAGCGGGGGCCCTAAAATACAAGAGACCCAGTACTTC.

The chain recombines TRBV15 with TRBJ1-1, with TRBD1 identical over 7 bases. Trimming took 6 bases from V and 6 from J; bases not matched to a gene: 7. Germline CDR1 and CDR2: LNHNV and YYDKDF (reference sequence). The CDR3 has 13 amino acids. CDR3 DNA: TGTGCCACCAGGACCAGGGGGTTCGCTGAAGCTTTCTTT. Amino acids: CATRTRGFAEAFF.

This chain connects TRBV3-1 (or the pseudogene TRBV3-2) to TRBJ1-2, with D uncertain. The germline gives CDR1 LGHDT, CDR2 YNNKEL (reference sequence). Trimming cost V 4 bases and J 8 bases, with 8 bases left between them. The CDR3 runs 11 residues. CDR3 in DNA: TGTGCCAGCAGCCCCGGTTGGGGCTACACCTTC. Translating gives CASSPGWGYTF.

The V and J genes are TRBV7-9 and TRBJ1-4; 11 bases line up with TRBD1. The CDR3 covers 15 residues. V shed 5 bases and J 7 bases; nucleotides not matched to a gene: 6. CDR1 is SEHNR and CDR2 is FQNEAQ in the germline V gene (reference sequence). CDR3 sequence reads: CASSAGQGAAEKLFF. CDR3 nucleotides: TGTGCCAGCAGCGCCGGACAGGGGGCGGCTGAAAAACTGTTTTTT.

This clone was found a few times. The chain has TRBV7-8 and TRBJ2-1, with 10 bases that match TRBD2. This CDR3 has 17 amino acids. The germline V gene encodes CDR1 SGHVS and CDR2 FQNEAQ. V lost 1 base, J lost 5 bases, and 8 bases stayed unmatched. CDR3 amino acids: CASSLEFRLAGDNEQFF. The CDR3 nucleotides are TGTGCCAGCAGCTTAGAGTTCAGGCTAGCGGGAGACAATGAGCAGTTCTTC.

The chain couples TRBV6-4 to TRBJ1-1, with no clear D. V was trimmed by 2 bases and J by 4 bases, leaving 8 bases between them. This CDR3 is built from 13 residues. Germline CDR1 reads MRHNA; CDR2 reads SNTAGT. CDR3 in amino acids: CASSDGGGTEAFF. The CDR3 DNA reads as TGTGCCAGCAGTGACGGAGGAGGCACTGAAGCTTTCTTT.